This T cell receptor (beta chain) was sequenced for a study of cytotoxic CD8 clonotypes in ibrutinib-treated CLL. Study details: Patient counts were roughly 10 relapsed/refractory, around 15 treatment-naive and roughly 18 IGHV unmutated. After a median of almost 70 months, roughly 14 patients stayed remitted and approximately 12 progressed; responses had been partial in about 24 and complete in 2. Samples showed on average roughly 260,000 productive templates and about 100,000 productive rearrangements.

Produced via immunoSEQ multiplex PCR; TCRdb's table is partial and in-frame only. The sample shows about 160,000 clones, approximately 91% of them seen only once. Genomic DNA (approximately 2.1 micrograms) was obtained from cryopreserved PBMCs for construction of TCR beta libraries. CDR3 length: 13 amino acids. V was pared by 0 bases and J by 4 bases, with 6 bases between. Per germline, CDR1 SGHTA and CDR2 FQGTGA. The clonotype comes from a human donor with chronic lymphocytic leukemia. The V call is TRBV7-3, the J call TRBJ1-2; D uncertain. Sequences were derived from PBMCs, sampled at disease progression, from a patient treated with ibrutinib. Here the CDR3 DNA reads TGTGCCAGCAGCTTAACGACAACCTATGGCTACACCTTC. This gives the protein CASSLTTTYGYTF.